The source of this TCR beta chain is a study of blood T cells in healthy people across ages. Study at large: Template switching picked up about one barcoded beta molecule for each two T cells.

J was trimmed by 5 bases and V by 6 bases; bases with no gene match: 8. This CDR3 is built from 13 residues. The V gene's germline CDR1 is SQVTM and CDR2 ANQGSEA. About this clonotype: Its antigen is undetermined.

Study-level findings and limits: More naive CD4+ cells and higher diversity were found in long-lived than in aged donors. Getting older went along with TCR beta diversity per million T cells dropping roughly linearly.

It was with a sample-barcoded 5' primer and a J-beta primer mix that a second PCR of roughly 7 to 12 cycles was run. Each cDNA molecule was tagged by a template-switch adaptor that had 12 random nucleotides. Via MiXCR, TCRdb re-called the 5' RACE reads, giving one row per CDR3 protein. The profile covers some 1.8 million distinct CDR3 sequences, with about two fifths appearing a single time and 20% to 25% taken by the ten largest. This chain connects TRBV29-1 to TRBJ2-5; 8 bases fit TRBD1. The sequence derives from a human donor in good health. Sequencing used blood. The CDR3 bases are TGCAGCGTAGCACAGGGGGTGCGGGAGACCCAGTACTTC. Translation: CSVAQGVRETQYF.